Listed here is a single T cell receptor beta chain. These data belong to a study of blood T cell repertoires in COVID-19. On the study more broadly: Acute and convalescent COVID-19 samples came from the United States, Italy and Spain.

The CDR3 has 14 amino acids. Germline lookup yields CDR1 MNHEY and CDR2 SVGAGI. The V end was cut by 8 bases, the J end by 0 bases, with 12 bases between. Source study methods: Using reference gene primer amplification, nucleated cell counts were estimated. This table comes from immunoSEQ multiplex PCR, and its TCRdb copy is limited to in-frame clones, with some not included. That table gives V, J and clone size, and the DNA gave D and trimming. The sample holds 200,000 to 250,000 clones, about 85% seen once. The sequenced material came from peripheral blood. The TCR sequence derives from a man aged 40-49 years with acute or convalescent COVID-19. The chain combines TRBV6-5 with TRBJ2-3; no clear D gene. The CDR3 sequence is CASGRKTSTDTQYF. The CDR3 coding sequence is TGTGCCAGCGGGCGAAAGACGAGCACAGATACGCAGTATTTT.